The 7 T cell receptor beta chains reported below all come from one sample, sequenced in a study of cytomegalovirus exposure and HLA in healthy donors. PCR amplification relied on 60 Vbeta primers (plus 13 Jbeta primers). The protocol was immunoSEQ multiplex PCR, while the TCRdb copy is restricted to in-frame clones and leaves out a portion. This repertoire shows some 180,000 clones, just over 75% found once; its top ten account for 3.7%. Input material: PBMCs. These receptors originate from a woman in her sixties in good health and CMV-seropositive.

This sequence joins TRBV29-1 and TRBJ2-4; 8 nucleotides align to TRBD2. The CDR3 sequence is 15 residues long. The ends lost 1 base at V and 6 bases at J; junction bases unmatched: 8. In germline, CDR1 is SQVTM, CDR2 ANQGSEA. In nucleotides, the CDR3 is TGCAGCGTTGAAGCGGGAGGGTCTTTCTTAAACATTCAGTACTTC. As protein: CSVEAGGSFLNIQYF.

V gene TRBV6-1 combines with J gene TRBJ2-7; 7 positions agree with TRBD2. The V gene's germline CDR1 is MNHNS and CDR2 SASEGT. CDR3 length: 14 amino acids. The junction had 5 bases not matched to a gene; V was cut back by 6 bases and J by 0 bases. This CDR3 is CASRQRDYSYEQYF. The CDR3 DNA is TGTGCCAGCAGGCAGCGGGACTACTCCTACGAGCAGTACTTC.

Comments on this clone: One end of the junction varies from germline; a read error may be responsible. The rearrangement joins TRBV6-1 to TRBJ2-6; a weak D match, TRBD1 (5 bases). The germline V gene encodes CDR1 MNHNS and CDR2 SASEGT. The CDR3 extends over 15 amino acids. Written as DNA, the CDR3 is TGTGCCAGCAAAGCAGGGTTGGCTGGGGCCAACGGCCTGACTTTC. This codes for CASKAGLAGANGLTF.

This rearrangement joins TRBV30 to TRBJ1-1; D gene uncertain. CDR1 GTSNPN and CDR2 SVGIG come from the germline V gene (reference sequence). This CDR3 comprises 13 residues. Trimming stripped 2 bases from V and 1 base from J, with 8 bases between. This CDR3 is CAWSPTGNTEAFF. The DNA of the CDR3 is TGTGCCTGGAGTCCAACCGGGAACACTGAAGCTTTCTTT.

The CDR3 DNA reads TGTGCCAGCAGCAAACACGAAGGGGTCTGGGCCTCACCCCTCCACTTT. Protein sequence: CASSKHEGVWASPLHF. The chain uses TRBV21-1 and TRBJ1-6; the D call of TRBD1 is as the table states it, not checked on the DNA. TRBV21-1 is termed a pseudogene. The CDR3 has 16 residues.

The chain links TRBV4-1 to TRBJ2-5; the match to TRBD1 covers 10 bases. The J call may be incorrect, as the DNA end agrees better with TRBJ2-7. CDR1 MGHRA and CDR2 YSYEKL come from the germline V gene. The CDR3 loop spans 17 amino acids. The CDR3 reads CASSQDEGQGRRYEQYF. CDR3 sequence (DNA): TGCGCCAGCAGCCAAGATGAGGGACAGGGGAGGAGGTACGAGCAGTACTTC.

The V and J genes are TRBV14 and TRBJ1-2; unclear D gene. The germline CDR1 and CDR2 sequences are SGHDN and FVKESK. V gave up 4 bases and J gave up 0 bases, with 9 bases separating them. The CDR3 has 14 amino acids. The CDR3 DNA sequence: TGTGCCAGCAGCCCGACAAGAGCTAACTATGGCTACACCTTC. This encodes CASSPTRANYGYTF. Based on the CDR3 plus reference TRBV14 and TRBJ1-2, the full variable domain is EAGVTQFPSHSVIEKGQTVTLRCDPISGHDNLYWYRRVMGKEIKFLLHFVKESKQDESGMPNNRFLAERTGGTYSTLKVQPAELEDSGVYFCASSPTRANYGYTFGSGTRLTVV.